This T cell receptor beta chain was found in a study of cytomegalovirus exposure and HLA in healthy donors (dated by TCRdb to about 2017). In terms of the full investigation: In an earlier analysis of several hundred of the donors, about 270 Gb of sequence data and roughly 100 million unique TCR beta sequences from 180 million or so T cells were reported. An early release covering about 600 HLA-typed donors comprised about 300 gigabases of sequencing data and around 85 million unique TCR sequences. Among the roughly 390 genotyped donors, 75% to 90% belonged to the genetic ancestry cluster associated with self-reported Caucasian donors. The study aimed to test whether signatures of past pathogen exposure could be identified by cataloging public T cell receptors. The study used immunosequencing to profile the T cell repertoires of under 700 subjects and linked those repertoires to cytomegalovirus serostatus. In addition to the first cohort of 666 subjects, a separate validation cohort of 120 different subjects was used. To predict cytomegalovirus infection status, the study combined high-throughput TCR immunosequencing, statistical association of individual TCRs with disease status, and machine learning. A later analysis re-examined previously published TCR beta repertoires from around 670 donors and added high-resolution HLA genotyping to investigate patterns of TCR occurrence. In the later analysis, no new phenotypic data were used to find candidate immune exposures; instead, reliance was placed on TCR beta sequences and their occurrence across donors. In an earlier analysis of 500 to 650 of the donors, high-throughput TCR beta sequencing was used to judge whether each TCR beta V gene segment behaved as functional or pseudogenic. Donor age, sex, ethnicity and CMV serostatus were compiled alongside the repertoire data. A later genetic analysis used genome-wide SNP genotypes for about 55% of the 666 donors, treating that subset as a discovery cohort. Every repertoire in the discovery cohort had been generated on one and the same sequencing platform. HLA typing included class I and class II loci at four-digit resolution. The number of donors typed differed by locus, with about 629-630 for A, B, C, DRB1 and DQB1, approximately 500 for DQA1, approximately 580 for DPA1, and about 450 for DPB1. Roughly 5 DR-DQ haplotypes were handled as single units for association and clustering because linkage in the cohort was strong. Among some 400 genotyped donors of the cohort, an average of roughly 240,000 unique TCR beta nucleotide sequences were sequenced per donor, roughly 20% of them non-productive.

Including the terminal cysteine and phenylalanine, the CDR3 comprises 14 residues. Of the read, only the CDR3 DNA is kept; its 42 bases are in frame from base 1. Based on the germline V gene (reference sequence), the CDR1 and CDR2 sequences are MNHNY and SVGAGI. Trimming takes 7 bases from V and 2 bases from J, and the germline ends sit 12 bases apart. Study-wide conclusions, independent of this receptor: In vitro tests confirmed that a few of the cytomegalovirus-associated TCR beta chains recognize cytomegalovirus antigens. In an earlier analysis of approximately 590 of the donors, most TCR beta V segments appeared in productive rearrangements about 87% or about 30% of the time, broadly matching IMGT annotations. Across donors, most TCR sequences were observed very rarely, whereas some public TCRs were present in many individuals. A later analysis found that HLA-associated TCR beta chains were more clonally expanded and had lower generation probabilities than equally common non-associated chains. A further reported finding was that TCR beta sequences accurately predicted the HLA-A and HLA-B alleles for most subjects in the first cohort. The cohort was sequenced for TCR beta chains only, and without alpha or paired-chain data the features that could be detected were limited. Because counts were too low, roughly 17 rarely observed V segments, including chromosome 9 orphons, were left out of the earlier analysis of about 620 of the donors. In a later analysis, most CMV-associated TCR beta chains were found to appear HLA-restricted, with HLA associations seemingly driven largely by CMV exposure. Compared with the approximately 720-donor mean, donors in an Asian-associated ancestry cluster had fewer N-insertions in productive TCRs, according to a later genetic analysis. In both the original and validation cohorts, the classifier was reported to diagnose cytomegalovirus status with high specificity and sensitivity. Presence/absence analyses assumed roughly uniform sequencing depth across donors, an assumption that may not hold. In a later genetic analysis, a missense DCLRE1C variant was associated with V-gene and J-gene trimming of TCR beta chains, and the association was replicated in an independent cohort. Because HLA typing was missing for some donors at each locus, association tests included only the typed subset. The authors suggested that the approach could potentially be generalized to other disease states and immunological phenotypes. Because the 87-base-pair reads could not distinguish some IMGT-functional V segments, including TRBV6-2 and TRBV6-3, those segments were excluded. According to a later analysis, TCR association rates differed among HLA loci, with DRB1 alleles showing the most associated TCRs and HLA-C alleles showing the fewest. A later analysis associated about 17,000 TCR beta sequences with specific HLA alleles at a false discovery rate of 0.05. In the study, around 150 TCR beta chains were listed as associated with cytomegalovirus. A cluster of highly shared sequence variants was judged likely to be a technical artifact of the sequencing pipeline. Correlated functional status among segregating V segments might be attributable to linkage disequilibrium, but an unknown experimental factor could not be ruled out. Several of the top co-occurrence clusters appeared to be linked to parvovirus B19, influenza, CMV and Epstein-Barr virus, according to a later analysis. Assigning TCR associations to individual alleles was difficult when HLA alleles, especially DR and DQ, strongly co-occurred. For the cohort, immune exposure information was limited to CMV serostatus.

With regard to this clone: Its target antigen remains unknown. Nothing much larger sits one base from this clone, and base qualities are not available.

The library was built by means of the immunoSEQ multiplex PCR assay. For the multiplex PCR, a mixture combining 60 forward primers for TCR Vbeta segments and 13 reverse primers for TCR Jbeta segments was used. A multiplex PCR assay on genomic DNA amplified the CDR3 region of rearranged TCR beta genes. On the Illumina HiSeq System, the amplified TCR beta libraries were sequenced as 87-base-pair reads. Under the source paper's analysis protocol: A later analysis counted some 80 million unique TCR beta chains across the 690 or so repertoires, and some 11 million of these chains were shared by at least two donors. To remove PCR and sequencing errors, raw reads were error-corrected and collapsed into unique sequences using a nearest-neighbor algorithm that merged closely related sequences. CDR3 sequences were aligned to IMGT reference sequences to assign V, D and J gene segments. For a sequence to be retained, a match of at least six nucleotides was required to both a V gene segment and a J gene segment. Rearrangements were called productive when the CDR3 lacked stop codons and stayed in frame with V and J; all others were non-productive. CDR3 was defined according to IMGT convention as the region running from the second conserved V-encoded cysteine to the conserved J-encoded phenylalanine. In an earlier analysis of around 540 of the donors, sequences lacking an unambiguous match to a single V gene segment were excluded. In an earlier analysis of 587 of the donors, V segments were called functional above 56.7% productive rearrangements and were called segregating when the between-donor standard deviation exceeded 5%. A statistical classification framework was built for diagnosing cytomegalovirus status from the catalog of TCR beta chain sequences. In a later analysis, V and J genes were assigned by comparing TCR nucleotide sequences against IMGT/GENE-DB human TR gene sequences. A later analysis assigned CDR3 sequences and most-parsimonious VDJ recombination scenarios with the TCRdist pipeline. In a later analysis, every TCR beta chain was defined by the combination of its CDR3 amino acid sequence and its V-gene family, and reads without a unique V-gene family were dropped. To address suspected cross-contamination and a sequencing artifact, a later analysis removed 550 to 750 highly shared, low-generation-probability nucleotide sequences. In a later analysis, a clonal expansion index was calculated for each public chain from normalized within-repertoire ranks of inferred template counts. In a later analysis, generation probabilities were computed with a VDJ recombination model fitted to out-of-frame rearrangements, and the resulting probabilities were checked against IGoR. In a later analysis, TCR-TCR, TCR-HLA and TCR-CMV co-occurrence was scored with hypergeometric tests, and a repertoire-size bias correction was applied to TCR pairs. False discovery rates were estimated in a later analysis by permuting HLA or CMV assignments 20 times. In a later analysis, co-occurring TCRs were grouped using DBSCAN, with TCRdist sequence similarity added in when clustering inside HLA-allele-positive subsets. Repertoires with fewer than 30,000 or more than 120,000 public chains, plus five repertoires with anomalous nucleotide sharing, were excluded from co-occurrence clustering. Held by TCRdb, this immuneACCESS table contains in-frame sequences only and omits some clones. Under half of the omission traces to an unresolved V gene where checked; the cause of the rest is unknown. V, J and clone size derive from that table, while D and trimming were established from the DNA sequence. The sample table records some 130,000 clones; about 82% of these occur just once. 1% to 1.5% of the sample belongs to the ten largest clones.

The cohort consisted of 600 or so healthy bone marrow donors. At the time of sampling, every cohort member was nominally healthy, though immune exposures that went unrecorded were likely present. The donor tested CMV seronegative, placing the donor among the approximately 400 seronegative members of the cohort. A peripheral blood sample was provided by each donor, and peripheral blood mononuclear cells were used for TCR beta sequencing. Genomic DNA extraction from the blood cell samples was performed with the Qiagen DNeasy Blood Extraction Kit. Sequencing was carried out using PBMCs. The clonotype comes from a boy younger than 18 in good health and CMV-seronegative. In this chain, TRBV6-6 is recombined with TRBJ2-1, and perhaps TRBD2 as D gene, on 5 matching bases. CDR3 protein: CASTPDFTYNEQFF. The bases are TGTGCCAGCACCCCGGACTTCACCTACAATGAGCAGTTCTTC.